This is a list of T cell receptor beta chains from one sample in a study of preoperative IRX-2 immunotherapy in early breast cancer. The method was immunoSEQ multiplex PCR; TCRdb's version includes in-frame clones alone and lacks a portion of them. Among about 98,000 clones listed, roughly 89% were seen once. Material: tumor tissue, obtained after IRX-2 immunotherapy. Receptor source: a human donor with breast cancer. The CDR3 runs from the conserved cysteine through the conserved F or W. Fields, in order: J gene, CDR3 length, V gene, D gene, clone size, CDR3 protein, CDR3 DNA. A D gene is named only where the DNA matches it firmly. For some rows the clone size is stated as once, few or many, or as a class when expanded; others skip it.

j_call: TRBJ2-3
cdr3_length: 16
v_call: TRBV7-1
d_call: -
clone_size: -
cdr3_aa: CASSLEGGKNTDTQYF
cdr3_nt: TGTGCCAGCAGCTTAGAAGGCGGAAAGAATACAGATACGCAGTATTTT

j_call: TRBJ1-6
cdr3_length: 16
v_call: TRBV5-1
d_call: -
clone_size: -
cdr3_aa: CASSLLGLKEGSPLHF
cdr3_nt: TGCGCCAGCAGCTTGCTAGGACTCAAGGAAGGATCACCCCTCCACTTT

j_call: TRBJ1-1
cdr3_length: 14
v_call: TRBV11-3
d_call: TRBD1
clone_size: -
cdr3_aa: CASSLRTGKSEAFF
cdr3_nt: TGTGCCAGCAGCTTAAGGACAGGGAAGTCTGAAGCTTTCTTT

j_call: TRBJ2-7
cdr3_length: 15
v_call: TRBV6-8
d_call: -
clone_size: -
cdr3_aa: CASRRGRDNSYEQYF
cdr3_nt: TGTGCCAGCAGGAGGGGACGGGACAATTCCTACGAGCAGTACTTC

j_call: TRBJ2-2
cdr3_length: 13
v_call: TRBV6-8
d_call: -
clone_size: -
cdr3_aa: CASRHGATGELFF
cdr3_nt: TGTGCCAGCAGACATGGGGCGACCGGGGAGCTGTTTTTT

j_call: TRBJ2-3
cdr3_length: 16
v_call: TRBV28
d_call: -
clone_size: -
cdr3_aa: CATRGTAQTSTDTQYF
cdr3_nt: TGTGCCACCCGAGGGACTGCGCAAACTAGCACAGATACGCAGTATTTT

j_call: TRBJ1-1
cdr3_length: 15
v_call: TRBV12-5
d_call: -
clone_size: -
cdr3_aa: CASGLGERANTEAFF
cdr3_nt: TGTGCTAGTGGTTTGGGGGAGAGGGCGAACACTGAAGCTTTCTTT

j_call: TRBJ2-7
cdr3_length: 16
v_call: TRBV7-6
d_call: -
clone_size: -
cdr3_aa: CASSLAQTQGKYEQYF
cdr3_nt: TGTGCCAGCAGCTTAGCCCAGACGCAGGGTAAATACGAGCAGTACTTC

j_call: TRBJ1-2
cdr3_length: 14
v_call: TRBV5-1
d_call: -
clone_size: -
cdr3_aa: CASSLEGINYGYTF
cdr3_nt: TGCGCCAGCAGCTTGGAAGGCATTAACTATGGCTACACCTTC

j_call: TRBJ2-1
cdr3_length: 16
v_call: TRBV18
d_call: TRBD2
clone_size: -
cdr3_aa: CASSGGTSGSFYEQFF
cdr3_nt: TGTGCCAGCTCAGGGGGGACTAGCGGGAGTTTTTATGAGCAGTTCTTC

j_call: TRBJ2-7
cdr3_length: 14
v_call: TRBV9
d_call: -
clone_size: -
cdr3_aa: CASSPDRETYEQYF
cdr3_nt: TGTGCCAGCAGCCCTGACCGCGAAACCTACGAGCAGTACTTC

j_call: TRBJ1-3
cdr3_length: 14
v_call: TRBV9
d_call: -
clone_size: -
cdr3_aa: CASGGRYSGNTIYF
cdr3_nt: TGTGCCAGCGGAGGCCGTTACTCTGGAAACACCATATATTTT

j_call: TRBJ2-7
cdr3_length: 13
v_call: TRBV14
d_call: TRBD1
clone_size: -
cdr3_aa: CASRKQGGYEQYF
cdr3_nt: TGTGCCAGCAGAAAACAGGGGGGCTACGAGCAGTACTTC

j_call: TRBJ2-7
cdr3_length: 14
v_call: TRBV11-3
d_call: -
clone_size: few
cdr3_aa: CASSSTPSSYEQYF
cdr3_nt: TGTGCCAGCAGCTCAACCCCATCGTCCTACGAGCAGTACTTC

j_call: TRBJ1-4
cdr3_length: 14
v_call: TRBV7-4
d_call: -
clone_size: -
cdr3_aa: CASSRSGTNEKLFF
cdr3_nt: TGTGCCAGCAGCCGTTCCGGGACTAATGAAAAACTGTTTTTT

j_call: TRBJ1-1
cdr3_length: 13
v_call: TRBV1
d_call: -
clone_size: -
cdr3_aa: CASSQSRDSEAFF
cdr3_nt: TGCGCCAGCAGCCAGTCACGGGACAGCGAAGCTTTCTTT